This T cell receptor beta chain was sequenced in a study of T-cell reconstitution after alpha-beta-depleted transplantation in children. V lost 0 bases and J lost 3, with 5 bases in between. This CDR3 has 13 amino acids. Germline V CDR1 and CDR2: KGHSH, LQKENI. During its preparation, the TCRbeta library received unique molecular identifiers. From the PCR reads, TCRdb called clonotypes with MiXCR, one entry per CDR3 protein. The table has approximately 390,000 distinct CDR3 sequences, 11% seen once; the top ten hold about 5%. The sample in question was PBMCs from the stem cell graft donor, obtained from the stem cell graft. The genes are TRBV18 and TRBJ1-1; D unresolved. The clonotype comes from a human donor who donated a stem cell graft to a child with acute myeloid leukemia. In nucleotides, the CDR3 is TGTGCCAGCTCACCACCGTTGGACACTGAAGCTTTCTTT. This codes for CASSPPLDTEAFF.